Each of the 13 T cell receptor beta chains below was sequenced from the same sample in a study of blood T cell repertoires in COVID-19. Assay: immunoSEQ multiplex PCR; the TCRdb copy retains only in-frame clones and omits some. The sample consists of 200,000 to 250,000 clones, about 84% of them appearing once. Sample: peripheral blood. The receptor set was obtained from a human donor in a cohort sampled during active COVID-19.

This clone was recorded once. The CDR3 is CASSFQGTEAFF. The CDR3 region has the DNA TGTGCCAGCAGTTTCCAGGGAACTGAAGCTTTCTTT. V is TRBV28 and J is TRBJ1-1; possibly TRBD1 for D (5 bases). Trimming removed 3 bases from V and 5 bases from J, with 7 bases in between. This CDR3 is 12 amino acids long. CDR1 and CDR2 (germline): MDHEN, SYDVKM. Supplemented by reference TRBV28 and TRBJ1-1, the full variable domain reads DVKVTQSSRYLVKRTGEKVFLECVQDMDHENMFWYRQDPGLGLRLIYFSYDVKMKEKGDIPEGYSVSREKKERFSLILESASTNQTSMYLCASSFQGTEAFFGQGTRLTVV.

This clone was detected once. This chain links TRBV10-3 with TRBJ1-2; 11 nucleotides align to TRBD1. V lost 7 bases, J lost 6 bases, and 13 bases stayed unmatched. Germline CDR1 and CDR2: ENHRY and SYGVKD. The CDR3 loop spans 16 amino acids. This chain's CDR3 is CAIKKGQGAQVNGYTF. CDR3 nucleotides: TGTGCCATCAAAAAAGGACAGGGGGCGCAAGTTAATGGCTACACCTTC.

The rearrangement uses TRBV5-1 and TRBJ1-2, with D perhaps matching TRBD1 (6 bases). This CDR3 has 15 residues. Germline lookup yields CDR1 SGHRS and CDR2 YFSETQ. V lost 0 bases and J lost 4, with 13 bases in between. CDR3 region: CASSLVRGASYGYTF. CDR3 bases: TGCGCCAGCAGCTTGGTCAGGGGCGCTAGCTATGGCTACACCTTC.

V is TRBV15 and J is TRBJ1-2; D is perhaps TRBD1 (6 bases). Germline lookup yields CDR1 LNHNV and CDR2 YYDKDF (reference sequence). V was trimmed by 3 bases and J by 6 bases, leaving 14 bases between them. The CDR3 length is 14 residues. CDR3 sequence: CATSRLTGSDGYTF. The CDR3 nucleotides read TGTGCCACCAGCAGGTTAACAGGGTCGGATGGCTACACCTTC.

The gene calls are TRBV19 and TRBJ1-6; no reliable D call. This CDR3 is 15 amino acids long. CDR1 and CDR2 from the germline V gene are LNHDA and SQIVND (reference sequence). The V gene lost 7 bases and the J gene lost 8 bases, with 18 bases spanning the gap. In DNA, the CDR3 is TGTGCCAGTACCCAGTGGGCGGGAGACGATTCACCCCTCCACTTT. It codes for CASTQWAGDDSPLHF.

This chain joins TRBV11-2 and TRBJ1-2; 10 bases align to TRBD1. V was pared by 8 bases and J by 8 bases, with 11 bases of the junction left unmatched. CDR3 length: 14 amino acids. CDR1 SGHAT and CDR2 FQNNGV come from the germline V gene. CDR3 sequence reads: CASSRPGQGVGYTF. CDR3 in DNA: TGTGCCAGCTCGCGCCCTGGACAGGGGGTCGGCTACACCTTC.

A few counts support this clone. The chain's CDR3 is CASSRGGASTDTQYF. In nucleotides, the CDR3 is TGTGCCAGCAGCCGAGGGGGAGCGAGCACAGATACGCAGTATTTT. The chain has TRBV11-3 and TRBJ2-3; D possibly corresponds to TRBD1 (6 bases). The CDR3 is 15 amino acids. V was shortened by 5 bases and J by 0 bases, with 12 bases between the two germline ends. Germline-derived CDR1 and CDR2 are SGHNT and YENEEA.

This chain uses TRBV21-1 with TRBJ1-1. TRBV21-1 is a pseudogene segment. The CDR3 sequence is 14 residues long. CDR3 residues: CASPREGSNTEAFF. The CDR3 DNA is TGTGCCAGCCCCCGGGAAGGATCGAACACTGAAGCTTTCTTT.

The rearrangement links TRBV24-1 to TRBJ1-5; no reliable D call. CDR3 size: 15 residues. V lost 5 bases and J lost 1, with 11 bases in between. In germline, CDR1 is KGHDR, CDR2 SFDVKD. The CDR3 reads CATSVGGNSNQPQHF. The DNA of the CDR3 is TGTGCCACCAGTGTCGGCGGGAACAGCAATCAGCCCCAGCATTTT.

This clone was seen at least ten times. V usage is TRBV2 and J usage is TRBJ1-2, with D perhaps TRBD1 (6 bases). Trimming took 7 bases from V and 4 from J, leaving 13 bases between them. This CDR3 is 13 amino acids long. CDR1 is SNHLY, CDR2 FYNNEI, per germline. CDR3 DNA: TGTGCCAGCACCATCGGACAGCGCTATGGCTACACCTTC. It yields the protein CASTIGQRYGYTF.

This chain uses TRBV7-9 with TRBJ2-7, with D possibly being TRBD2 (5 bases). CDR1 is SEHNR and CDR2 is FQNEAQ in the germline V gene (reference sequence). The CDR3 has 13 amino acids. Trimming removed 2 bases from V and 3 bases from J, with 8 bases in between. CDR3 residues: CASSLTGNYEQYF. The CDR3 DNA sequence: TGTGCCAGCAGCTTAACGGGGAACTACGAGCAGTACTTC.

The gene calls are TRBV5-4 and TRBJ1-5; 11 positions agree with TRBD1. The germline gives CDR1 SGHNT, CDR2 YYREEE (reference sequence). Trimming cost V 4 bases and J 5 bases; bases outside gene matches: 5. The CDR3 loop spans 15 amino acids. The CDR3 loop is CASSVRDRGYQPQHF. DNA for the CDR3: TGTGCCAGCAGCGTCCGGGACAGGGGGTATCAGCCCCAGCATTTT. The entire variable domain, with the rest obtained from reference TRBV5-4 and TRBJ1-5, is as follows: ETGVTQSPTHLIKTRGQQVTLRCSSQSGHNTVSWYQQALGQGPQFIFQYYREEENGRGNFPPRFSGLQFPNYSSELNVNALELDDSALYLCASSVRDRGYQPQHFGDGTRLSIL.

The J gene is TRBJ1-5, the V gene TRBV6-6; perhaps TRBD1 as D (5 bases). This CDR3 spans 16 amino acids. The germline gives CDR1 MNHNY, CDR2 SVGAGI (reference sequence). V lost 2 bases and J 0 bases, leaving 11 bases between the germline ends. For the CDR3, the DNA is TGTGCCAGCAGTTACCGGAGGGGATATAGCAATCAGCCCCAGCATTTT. Its translation is CASSYRRGYSNQPQHF.